A selection of T cell receptor beta chains follows, all from one sample in a study of control samples from healthy donors and cancer patients. Assay used: immunoSEQ multiplex PCR; TCRdb lists only in-frame clones, some missing. The sample consists of about 190,000 clones, roughly nine tenths of them appearing once. Sequenced sample: blood. The receptors were gathered from a man younger than 45 in good health. Each CDR3 is given with its conserved first and last residue. Fields, in order: clone size, V gene, CDR3 length, D gene, J gene, CDR3 protein, CDR3 DNA. A D gene is named only where the DNA matches it firmly. The size of a clone is reported for some rows only, either as once, few or many, or as a class for expanded clones.

-	TRBV29-1	15	TRBD1	TRBJ1-1	CSVVDRVGVNTEAFF	TGCAGCGTTGTGGACAGGGTAGGGGTTAACACTGAAGCTTTCTTT
-	TRBV5-5	15	-	TRBJ1-3	CASRRGDSTGNTIYF	TGTGCCAGTAGGCGGGGGGACTCTACTGGAAACACCATATATTTT
-	TRBV9	14	-	TRBJ1-6	CASSVARANSPLHF	TGTGCCAGCAGCGTAGCCAGGGCGAATTCACCCCTCCACTTT
-	TRBV27	18	-	TRBJ1-6	CASSLMGPSQYYNSPLHF	TGTGCCAGCAGTTTAATGGGCCCATCACAATACTATAATTCACCCCTCCACTTT
-	TRBV2	16	-	TRBJ2-2	CASSEATGTNTGELFF	TGTGCCAGCAGTGAAGCCACAGGGACGAACACCGGGGAGCTGTTTTTT
-	TRBV12-5	15	TRBD1	TRBJ1-1	CASGPWTGGRTEAFF	TGTGCTAGTGGTCCATGGACAGGGGGCAGGACTGAAGCTTTCTTT
-	TRBV4-1	16	-	TRBJ2-7	CASSQDLQGGTYEQYF	TGCGCCAGCAGCCAAGATCTGCAGGGGGGAACCTACGAGCAGTACTTC
-	TRBV30	14	-	TRBJ2-1	CAWSRGTPYNEQFF	TGTGCCTGGAGTAGAGGGACCCCCTACAATGAGCAGTTCTTC
-	TRBV6-6	13	-	TRBJ1-5	CASSSDRAQPQHF	TGTGCCAGCAGTTCGGATAGGGCTCAGCCCCAGCATTTT
-	TRBV14	16	-	TRBJ1-6	CASSQEQGPYNSPLHF	TGTGCCAGCAGCCAAGAGCAGGGCCCCTATAATTCACCCCTCCACTTT
-	TRBV10-1	15	TRBD2	TRBJ2-1	CASSDPSGGNNEQFF	TGCGCCAGCAGTGACCCTAGCGGGGGGAACAATGAGCAGTTCTTC
-	TRBV27	13	-	TRBJ2-3	CASGRYEGPTQYF	TGTGCCAGCGGACGGTATGAGGGCCCGACGCAGTATTTT
-	TRBV6-5	14	-	TRBJ1-2	CASRRIQEIAGYTF	TGTGCCAGCAGAAGAATACAGGAGATCGCCGGCTACACCTTC
-	TRBV15	14	TRBD2	TRBJ2-2	CATSRDYSPGELFF	TGTGCCACCAGCCGGGACTATTCCCCCGGGGAGCTGTTTTTT
once	TRBV10-3	14	-	TRBJ1-2	CAINPELANYGYTF	TGTGCCATCAATCCTGAGCTCGCTAACTATGGCTACACCTTC
-	TRBV7-6	20	TRBD2	TRBJ2-6	CASSDGLAGGLLSGANVLTF	TGTGCCAGCAGCGACGGACTAGCGGGGGGGCTTTTGTCTGGGGCCAACGTCCTGACTTTC
-	TRBV6-5	15	-	TRBJ1-2	CASSYSQGDLSGYTF	TGTGCCAGCAGTTACTCCCAAGGGGACCTATCTGGCTACACCTTC
-	TRBV6-5	14	-	TRBJ1-1	CASSYGGRNTEAFF	TGTGCCAGCAGTTACGGGGGGAGGAACACTGAAGCTTTCTTT
-	TRBV11-2	15	-	TRBJ2-3	CASSFVRTGTDTQYF	TGTGCCAGCAGCTTCGTCCGTACAGGGACAGATACGCAGTATTTT
-	TRBV18	19	TRBD1	TRBJ1-2	CASSPIVGDRGLHTIGYTF	TGTGCCAGCTCACCAATCGTGGGGGACAGGGGGCTACATACAATCGGCTACACCTTC
many	TRBV2	17	TRBD1	TRBJ2-7	CASSVVQGAASSYEQYF	TGTGCCAGCAGTGTAGTGCAGGGGGCAGCGAGCTCCTACGAGCAGTACTTC
once	TRBV19	16	-	TRBJ2-2	CASRPQTVMNTGELFF	TGTGCCAGTAGGCCACAAACAGTCATGAACACCGGGGAGCTGTTTTTT
-	TRBV3-1/TRBV3-2	13	-	TRBJ2-7	CASSPNGLYEQYF	TGTGCCAGCAGCCCTAATGGCCTCTACGAGCAGTACTTC
-	TRBV6-2/TRBV6-3	13	-	TRBJ1-2	CASSYSPNYGYTF	TGTGCCAGCAGTTACTCCCCTAACTATGGCTACACCTTC
-	TRBV5-4	13	-	TRBJ1-2	CASSLSRGYGYTF	TGTGCCAGCAGCTTGAGCAGGGGCTATGGCTACACCTTC
-	TRBV30	16	TRBD2	TRBJ2-7	CAWSGTRLAGGYEQYF	TGTGCCTGGAGTGGCACCCGACTAGCGGGCGGGTACGAGCAGTACTTC
-	TRBV4-1	17	TRBD2	TRBJ2-7	CASSQDRAAGEVYEQYF	TGCGCCAGCAGCCAAGATCGGGCGGCGGGGGAAGTATACGAGCAGTACTTC
-	TRBV2	15	TRBD1	TRBJ1-5	CASLSQGGGNQPQHF	TGTGCCAGCCTCAGTCAGGGGGGAGGCAATCAGCCCCAGCATTTT
few	TRBV4-1	12	-	TRBJ1-5	CASSHLNQPQHF	TGCGCCAGCAGCCACCTCAATCAGCCCCAGCATTTT
-	TRBV19	12	TRBD1	TRBJ1-2	CASRDRVDGYTF	TGTGCCAGTAGAGACAGGGTAGATGGCTACACCTTC
-	TRBV2	16	TRBD2	TRBJ2-7	CASSVGLAGVSYEQYF	TGTGCCAGCAGTGTTGGGCTAGCGGGGGTCTCCTACGAGCAGTACTTC
-	TRBV6-5	13	-	TRBJ2-1	CASSYLVANEQFF	TGTGCCAGCAGTTACTTAGTAGCCAATGAGCAGTTCTTC
-	TRBV30	13	-	TRBJ1-4	CAWSDGGNEKLFF	TGTGCCTGGAGTGATGGGGGAAATGAAAAACTGTTTTTT
-	TRBV4-1	19	TRBD1	TRBJ1-4	CASSQDSHRTGATNEKLFF	TGCGCCAGCAGCCAAGATTCCCACCGGACAGGGGCAACTAATGAAAAACTGTTTTTT
-	TRBV5-5	13	-	TRBJ1-1	CASSLWLNTEAFF	TGTGCCAGCAGCTTGTGGTTGAACACTGAAGCTTTCTTT
-	TRBV27	14	TRBD1	TRBJ1-1	CASSRTGPNTEAFF	TGTGCCAGCAGTCGGACAGGGCCCAACACTGAAGCTTTCTTT
once	TRBV4-1	16	TRBD1	TRBJ2-1	CASSQEGTGVVVEQFF	TGCGCCAGCAGCCAAGAGGGGACAGGGGTGGTCGTAGAGCAGTTCTTC
-	TRBV7-8	18	-	TRBJ1-5	CASSLALRGQISNQPQHF	TGTGCCAGCAGCTTAGCGCTACGGGGGCAGATTAGCAATCAGCCCCAGCATTTT
-	TRBV10-1	19	-	TRBJ2-1	CASSESLTGAPRSYNEQFF	TGCGCCAGCAGTGAGTCGCTTACAGGAGCCCCAAGATCCTACAATGAGCAGTTCTTC
-	TRBV6-6	14	-	TRBJ2-3	CASSYGRGGDTQYF	TGTGCCAGCAGTTACGGGCGGGGAGGAGATACGCAGTATTTT
-	TRBV10-3	14	-	TRBJ1-6	CAISDRDPLSPLHF	TGTGCCATCAGTGATCGGGACCCCTTGTCACCCCTCCACTTT
-	TRBV6-1	14	-	TRBJ1-1	CASSESQSGTEAFF	TGTGCCAGCAGTGAATCGCAATCGGGGACTGAAGCTTTCTTT
-	TRBV5-1	14	-	TRBJ1-4	CASSAGATNEKLFF	TGCGCCAGCAGTGCGGGGGCAACTAATGAAAAACTGTTTTTT
few	TRBV27	14	-	TRBJ2-7	CASSLTGPPYEQYF	TGTGCCAGCAGTTTAACTGGGCCGCCCTACGAGCAGTACTTC
-	TRBV19	15	-	TRBJ2-3	CASQRRGGAADTQYF	TGTGCCAGTCAAAGAAGGGGGGGGGCCGCAGATACGCAGTATTTT
-	TRBV4-1	16	TRBD1	TRBJ1-1	CASSPRGQTMNTEAFF	TGCGCCAGCAGCCCCCGGGGACAGACTATGAACACTGAAGCTTTCTTT